The 23 T cell receptor beta chains below come from one sample, sequenced in a study of control samples from healthy donors and cancer patients. Here immunoSEQ multiplex PCR was the method, and the copy in TCRdb shows in-frame clones only, minus some. The sample consists of about 150,000 clones, approximately 91% of them appearing once. The source material was blood. Receptor source: a man aged 25 to 45 in good health.

The chain is built from TRBV12-3 or TRBV12-4 and TRBJ1-2; no firm D call. V dropped 6 bases and J dropped 8 bases, with 16 bases sitting between them. This CDR3 has 13 residues. As DNA, the CDR3 is TGTGCCAGCAGCCGAATTATTGGCGGGGGCTACACCTTC. Protein: CASSRIIGGGYTF.

The V gene is TRBV18, the J gene TRBJ2-2; 10 nucleotides align to TRBD2. Germline CDR1 KGHSH, CDR2 LQKENI. Trimming cost V 5 bases and J 3 bases; bases outside gene matches: 3. The CDR3 is made up of 15 amino acids. The CDR3 coding sequence is TGTGCCAGCTCAACAACTAGCGGGGACACCGGGGAGCTGTTTTTT. Translating it yields CASSTTSGDTGELFF.

The CDR3 reads CASSDGRANTGELFF. The CDR3 DNA reads TGTGCCAGCAGCGATGGACGGGCGAACACCGGGGAGCTGTTTTTT. The chain employs TRBV11-3 and TRBJ2-2, with D unresolved. The germline V gene has CDR1 SGHNT and CDR2 YENEEA. This CDR3 contains 15 residues. With 5 bases removed from V and 0 bases from J, the gap between germline ends came to 10 bases.

This chain joins TRBV29-1 and TRBJ2-7, with TRBD1 matching 7 bases. The CDR3 has 12 residues. V dropped 8 bases and J dropped 7; count of bases not matched to a gene: 11. Germline V gives CDR1 SQVTM, CDR2 ANQGSEA. The CDR3 sequence is CSPRQGRLEQYF. CDR3 sequence (DNA): TGCAGCCCCCGACAGGGACGGCTGGAGCAGTACTTC.

V gene TRBV27 combines with J gene TRBJ1-2; no reliable D call. The V gene's germline CDR1 is MNHEY and CDR2 SMNVEV (reference sequence). This CDR3 region has 13 residues. Deletions cut 10 bases from V and 2 bases from J, with 14 bases between. The CDR3 DNA is TGTGCCACCGCCGGGAACCCAAACTATGGCTACACCTTC. Protein sequence: CATAGNPNYGYTF.

This clone has a single count. The chain combines TRBV30 with TRBJ2-3, with D hard to call. Per the germline V gene, CDR1 is GTSNPN and CDR2 is SVGIG (reference sequence). This CDR3 has 16 amino acids. V lost 0 bases to trimming and J lost 2 bases, with 15 bases between them. This CDR3 is CAWSVRRGGYTDTQYF. Written as DNA, the CDR3 is TGTGCCTGGAGTGTACGGCGCGGTGGTTACACAGATACGCAGTATTTT.

The rearrangement links TRBV7-3 to TRBJ2-3; 8 nucleotides align to TRBD2. The V gene end was trimmed by 5 bases and the J gene end by 4 bases; junction bases not matched to a gene: 17. The length of the CDR3 is 18 residues. Germline loops: CDR1 SGHTA, CDR2 FQGTGA. CDR3 DNA sequence: TGTGCCAGCAGCCCCCCGGCAAGGCGGGGGGAACGATCAGATACGCAGTATTTT. This codes for CASSPPARRGERSDTQYF.

This sequence joins TRBV12-5 and TRBJ2-7; TRBD2 aligns across 9 bases. This CDR3 is 18 amino acids long. J lost 2 bases, V lost 6 bases, and 17 bases had no gene match. Germline-derived CDR1 and CDR2 are LGHNT and FRNRAP. The CDR3 sequence: CASGIIHGASGATYEQYF. Written as DNA, the CDR3 is TGTGCTAGTGGAATCATCCACGGGGCTAGCGGGGCGACCTACGAGCAGTACTTC. The whole variable domain, filled in from reference TRBV12-5 and TRBJ2-7, reads DARVTQTPRHKVTEMGQEVTMRCQPILGHNTVFWYRQTMMQGLELLAYFRNRAPLDDSGMPKDRFSAEMPDATLATLKIQPSEPRDSAVYFCASGIIHGASGATYEQYFGPGTRLTVT.

The V gene is TRBV4-1, the J gene TRBJ2-7; D remains unclear. CDR1 is MGHRA and CDR2 is YSYEKL in the germline V gene. The CDR3 spans 13 residues. Trimming cost V 1 base and J 3 bases, with 7 bases left between them. The CDR3 DNA sequence: TGCGCCAGCAGCCAAGTAGAGGACTACGAGCAGTACTTC. It yields the protein CASSQVEDYEQYF.

This clone was counted a single time. The V call is TRBV29-1, the J call TRBJ1-1; D ambiguous. This CDR3 has 12 amino acids. V gave up 4 bases and J gave up 1 base, with 7 bases separating them. Germline V gene lookup returns CDR1 SQVTM and CDR2 ANQGSEA. The CDR3 here is CSVAPANTEAFF. CDR3 in DNA: TGCAGCGTTGCTCCAGCGAACACTGAAGCTTTCTTT.

The chain links TRBV19 to TRBJ1-3; D is undetermined. Germline assignment: CDR1 LNHDA and CDR2 SQIVND (reference sequence). The CDR3 extends over 15 amino acids. Trimming removed 3 bases at V and 2 bases at J, with 11 bases between. Here the CDR3 reads CASSIVGEAGNTIYF. CDR3 nucleotides: TGTGCCAGTAGTATCGTCGGGGAGGCTGGAAACACCATATATTTT.

The chain links TRBV7-9 to TRBJ2-7; 14 nucleotides align to TRBD2. This CDR3 has 19 amino acids. The V gene's germline CDR1 is SEHNR and CDR2 FQNEAQ (reference sequence). The V gene end was trimmed by 4 bases and the J gene end by 0 bases; junction bases not matched to a gene: 11. CDR3: CASSSDRGLAGASSYEQYF. DNA of the CDR3: TGTGCCAGCAGCTCGGACAGGGGACTAGCGGGGGCCAGCTCCTACGAGCAGTACTTC.

The chain joins TRBV1 to TRBJ1-2; the D call in the table, TRBD1, was not verified against the DNA. TRBV1 is annotated as a pseudogene. The CDR3 is 18 residues long. The DNA for the CDR3 is TGCACCAGCAGCCCTCACAGGGGCCAAGACCTCACTAACTATGGCTACACCTTC. This translates into CTSSPHRGQDLTNYGYTF.

The chain is built from TRBV21-1 and TRBJ1-6. TRBV21-1 represents a pseudogene. There are 15 residues in the CDR3. For the CDR3, the DNA is TGTGCCAGCAGGGAGGGGGGCAGGAAGAATTCACCCCTCCACTTT. This translates into CASREGGRKNSPLHF.

This chain uses TRBV28 with TRBJ1-4, with a weak D call TRBD1 (6 bases). Germline V lookup: CDR1 MDHEN, CDR2 SYDVKM. The CDR3 length is 14 residues. The V end was cut by 10 bases, the J end by 4 bases, with 16 bases between. CDR3 sequence: CAISRGALNEKLFF. CDR3 DNA sequence: TGTGCCATCTCAAGGGGGGCTCTTAATGAAAAACTGTTTTTT.

J is TRBJ2-7 and V is TRBV28, with TRBD2 as a possible D gene (5 bases). Germline assignment: CDR1 MDHEN and CDR2 SYDVKM. The CDR3 is 15 amino acids. V lost 2 bases to trimming and J lost 4 bases, with 15 bases between them. Here the CDR3 reads CASSLGPAGRYEQYF. The CDR3 DNA is TGTGCCAGCAGTTTAGGCCCTGCGGGTAGGTACGAGCAGTACTTC.

V gene TRBV21-1 combines with J gene TRBJ1-2. TRBV21-1 is described as a pseudogene. The CDR3 spans 12 residues. CDR3 coding DNA: TGTGCCAGCAGCCCCCGGGCCTATGGCTACACCTTC. This translates into CASSPRAYGYTF.

Here the CDR3 reads CASSLEHQSAEAFF. The CDR3 DNA is TGTGCCAGCAGCTTGGAGCACCAATCCGCTGAAGCTTTCTTT. The rearrangement uses TRBV5-4 and TRBJ1-1; D gene uncertain. V was pared by 0 bases and J by 6 bases, with 12 bases between. Germline values: CDR1 SGHNT, CDR2 YYREEE (reference sequence). The CDR3 has 14 amino acids.

V and J are TRBV7-9 and TRBJ1-4; D is perhaps TRBD1 (5 bases). Germline CDR1 is SEHNR and CDR2 is FQNEAQ (reference sequence). Trimming shortened V by 7 bases and J by 3 bases, and 15 bases separated the two germline ends. The CDR3 is 15 amino acids. CDR3 protein: CASNAMDTSNEKLFF. Here the CDR3 DNA reads TGTGCCAGCAATGCCATGGACACATCTAATGAAAAACTGTTTTTT.

In its sample, this clone was seen once. The rearrangement joins TRBV6-5 to TRBJ1-1; D is ambiguous. The CDR3 consists of 13 residues. Germline CDR1 is MNHEY and CDR2 is SVGAGI. V was shortened by 0 bases and J by 11 bases, with 13 bases between the two germline ends. This chain's CDR3 is CASSYSRGGGAFF. Written as DNA, the CDR3 is TGTGCCAGCAGTTACTCTCGGGGAGGAGGGGCTTTCTTT.

The J gene is TRBJ1-2, the V gene TRBV29-1; no clear D. This CDR3 region has 8 residues. The germline V gene encodes CDR1 SQVTM and CDR2 ANQGSEA. The V and J ends lost 7 bases and 3 bases respectively, with 0 bases between them. The CDR3 here is CSDYGYTF. CDR3 in DNA: TGCAGCGACTATGGCTACACCTTC.

The chain has TRBV24-1 and TRBJ2-6; D not certain. With 3 bases removed from V and 0 bases from J, the gap between germline ends came to 2 bases. This CDR3 contains 14 residues. In germline, CDR1 is KGHDR, CDR2 SFDVKD. CDR3 sequence reads: CATSDNSGANVLTF. DNA of the CDR3: TGTGCCACCAGTGATAACTCTGGGGCCAACGTCCTGACTTTC.

This chain connects TRBV28 to TRBJ2-5; D is possibly TRBD1 or TRBD2 (6 bases each). The CDR3 has 14 amino acids. Germline CDR1 and CDR2: MDHEN and SYDVKM. Trimming cost V 9 bases and J 1 base, with 15 bases left between them. CDR3 in amino acids: CASKPGGFQETQYF. The CDR3 region has the DNA TGTGCCAGTAAACCCGGGGGCTTCCAAGAGACCCAGTACTTC.